This is a list of T cell receptor beta chains from one sample in a study of CD8 T cells in Susac syndrome. TCRdb redid the calling of the immunoSEQ multiplex PCR reads with MiXCR, one entry per CDR3 protein. The sample has tens of thousands of distinct CDR3 sequences, roughly 93% seen once. The sample comprised CD8+ T cells from PBMCs. These receptor sequences come from a human donor in good health. The CDR3 runs from the conserved cysteine through the conserved F or W. D genes are given only for firm matches. The size field is filled for only some rows; it gives once, few, many or a size class.

>.|TRBV29-1|.|TRBJ2-2
CSGKTGTDTGELFF
TGCAGCGGGAAAACAGGGACGGACACCGGGGAGCTGTTTTTT
>TRBD1|TRBV29-1|.|TRBJ2-3
CSVEDVSGGEADTQYF
TGCAGCGTTGAAGATGTCTCAGGGGGAGAGGCAGATACGCAGTATTTT
>.|TRBV5-4|.|TRBJ1-2
CASSLGENYGYTF
TGTGCCAGCAGCTTAGGGGAGAACTATGGCTACACCTTC
>TRBD2|TRBV27|.|TRBJ2-1
CASSPRGLAGKSEQFF
TGTGCCAGCAGTCCCCGTGGACTAGCGGGAAAGAGTGAGCAGTTCTTC
>.|TRBV30|.|TRBJ1-1
CAWSVGGDDEAFF
TGTGCCTGGAGTGTAGGGGGAGATGATGAAGCTTTCTTT
>.|TRBV19|.|TRBJ1-1
CASSKVAGLEAFF
TGTGCCAGTTCCAAGGTAGCTGGGCTTGAAGCTTTCTTT
>.|TRBV6-1|few|TRBJ2-2
CASSPTPSGTGELFF
TGTGCCAGCAGTCCGACACCCTCTGGGACCGGGGAGCTGTTTTTT
>TRBD2|TRBV7-6|.|TRBJ2-7
CASSLVATSESEQYF
TGTGCCAGCAGCTTAGTAGCGACTAGCGAAAGCGAGCAGTACTTC
>.|TRBV28|.|TRBJ1-2
CASSALTEPPRKGYTF
TGTGCCAGCTCCGCCCTGACAGAGCCGCCGAGAAAGGGCTACACCTTC
>.|TRBV4-1|.|TRBJ1-5
CASSQGAGQQNQPQHF
TGCGCCAGCAGCCAAGGGGCAGGACAGCAGAATCAGCCCCAGCATTTT
>TRBD1|TRBV18|.|TRBJ2-1
CASSLFRGRNEQFF
TGTGCCAGCTCTTTGTTCAGGGGGCGAAATGAGCAGTTCTTC
>TRBD1|TRBV5-6|.|TRBJ1-1
CASSLGGQGRSEAFF
TGTGCCAGCAGCTTGGGGGGACAGGGTCGGTCTGAAGCTTTCTTT
>TRBD2|TRBV6-1|.|TRBJ2-7
CASSEGVAGVYEQYF
TGTGCCAGCAGTGAAGGAGTAGCGGGAGTCTACGAGCAGTACTTC
>.|TRBV5-4|.|TRBJ2-7
CASSWGSTEQYF
TGTGCCAGCAGCTGGGGCAGCACCGAGCAGTACTTC
>.|TRBV19|.|TRBJ2-5
CSSSDFQETQYF
TGCTCCAGCTCAGATTTCCAAGAGACCCAGTACTTC
>TRBD1|TRBV3-1|.|TRBJ2-5
CASSALGTDGETQYF
TGTGCCAGCAGCGCCCTCGGGACAGACGGGGAGACCCAGTACTTC
>.|TRBV2|.|TRBJ1-5
CASSELVVSSQPQHF
TGTGCCAGCAGTGAATTGGTTGTATCCAGTCAGCCCCAGCATTTT
>TRBD2|TRBV15|.|TRBJ2-5
CATSPGLALQETQYF
TGTGCCACCAGCCCGGGACTAGCGCTTCAAGAGACCCAGTACTTC
>.|TRBV27|.|TRBJ1-1
CASSAGPGTEAFF
TGTGCCAGCAGCGCGGGGCCCGGGACTGAAGCTTTCTTT
>.|TRBV19|.|TRBJ2-1
CASSTTLGNEQFF
TGTGCCAGTAGTACTACTCTAGGAAATGAGCAGTTCTTC
>.|TRBV19|.|TRBJ2-7
CASRSPLEGGEQYF
TGTGCCAGTAGGTCCCCCTTGGAGGGGGGCGAGCAGTACTTC
>.|TRBV6-1|.|TRBJ2-2
CASSEWASVSGELFF
TGTGCCAGCTCCGAGTGGGCATCTGTCAGCGGGGAGCTGTTTTTT
>TRBD1|TRBV28|.|TRBJ2-2
CASSRGTGVSGELFF
TGTGCCAGCAGTCGCGGGACAGGGGTATCCGGGGAGCTGTTTTTT
>.|TRBV27|.|TRBJ2-2
CASSLTGDTGELFF
TGTGCCAGCAGTTTAACCGGGGACACCGGGGAGCTGTTTTTT
>TRBD1|TRBV11-1|.|TRBJ2-7
CASSLATGTGVDEQYF
TGTGCCAGCAGCTTAGCCACCGGGACAGGAGTGGACGAGCAGTACTTC
>TRBD1|TRBV13|.|TRBJ2-7
CASTLAGGPPYEQYF
TGTGCCAGCACCCTAGCAGGGGGTCCGCCCTACGAGCAGTACTTC
>.|TRBV29-1|.|TRBJ1-1
CSVGGTYTEAFF
TGCAGCGTTGGCGGGACATACACTGAAGCTTTCTTT
>TRBD2|TRBV7-9|.|TRBJ2-1
CASSLSAGGPYNEQFF
TGTGCCAGCAGCTTATCAGCGGGAGGGCCGTACAATGAGCAGTTCTTC
>TRBD2|TRBV28|once|TRBJ2-1
CASSLPETSGRRYDEQFF
TGTGCCAGCAGTTTGCCCGAGACTAGCGGGAGAAGGTACGATGAGCAGTTCTTC
>.|TRBV20-1|once|TRBJ1-5
CSAIPGHVNQPQHF
TGCAGTGCTATTCCGGGACACGTCAATCAGCCCCAGCATTTT
>TRBD1|TRBV13|.|TRBJ2-7
CASSSSDRGGYEQYF
TGTGCCAGCAGCTCTTCGGACAGGGGAGGGTACGAGCAGTACTTC